Given below is one T cell receptor beta chain in context. These data come from a study of OX40 agonist ivuxolimab in advanced cancers. Produced via immunoSEQ multiplex PCR; TCRdb's table is partial and in-frame only. The repertoire includes approximately 18,000 clones, about four fifths of them detected once, and around 28% sits in the top ten. Trimming took 5 bases from V and 1 from J; bases not matched to a gene: 7. Germline V gene lookup returns CDR1 SEHNR and CDR2 FQNEAQ (reference sequence). The CDR3 loop spans 16 amino acids. The chain recombines TRBV7-9 with TRBJ1-5; the match to TRBD1 covers 8 bases. The receptor comes from an adult with an advanced solid tumor such as melanoma, head and neck, liver or kidney cancer. The input for sequencing was CD4+ or CD8+ T cells sorted from blood, taken in a trial of the OX40 agonist ivuxolimab. The CDR3 DNA follows: TGTGCCAGCAGCCACGGACAGGGTGAAAGCAATCAGCCCCAGCATTTT. This gives the protein CASSHGQGESNQPQHF.